This is a list of T cell receptor beta chains from one sample in a study of cytomegalovirus exposure and HLA in healthy donors. Libraries were prepared by immunoSEQ multiplex PCR; TCRdb keeps only in-frame clonotypes and omits some of them. The sample contains 150,000 to 200,000 clones, 75% to 85% of which appear only once. Specimen: PBMCs. The receptors shown here come from a young woman in good health and CMV-seronegative. Both conserved end residues are part of each CDR3. Fields, in order: V gene, J gene, clone size, D gene, CDR3 protein, CDR3 DNA. A D gene is named only where the DNA matches it firmly. The size of a clone is reported for some rows only, either as once, few or many, or as a class for expanded clones.

>TRBV4-1|TRBJ2-2|.|.
CASSQVPRGNTGELFF
TGCGCCAGCAGCCAAGTGCCGCGGGGGAACACCGGGGAGCTGTTTTTT
>TRBV11-2|TRBJ1-1|once|.
CASSSHGQGTEAFF
TGTGCCAGCAGCTCGCATGGGCAAGGCACTGAAGCTTTCTTT
>TRBV4-1|TRBJ2-5|.|.
CASSQDETDEETQYF
TGCGCCAGCAGCCAAGATGAGACAGACGAGGAGACCCAGTACTTC
>TRBV19|TRBJ1-2|.|TRBD1
CASSSNTGASYGYTF
TGTGCCAGTAGTTCAAACACAGGGGCGAGCTATGGCTACACCTTC
>TRBV5-5|TRBJ2-6|.|.
CASSRTSGAGANVLTF
TGTGCCAGCAGCAGAACTTCAGGGGCTGGGGCCAACGTCCTGACTTTC
>TRBV28|TRBJ2-3|.|TRBD2
CASASLAGSDTQYF
TGTGCCAGCGCGTCACTAGCGGGGTCAGATACGCAGTATTTT
>TRBV19|TRBJ2-3|.|TRBD1
CATREQGGLRTDTQYF
TGTGCCACCAGGGAACAGGGGGGCCTGCGCACAGATACGCAGTATTTT
>TRBV12-5|TRBJ2-7|.|TRBD1
CASGRDSYEQYF
TGTGCTAGTGGGAGGGACAGCTACGAGCAGTACTTC
>TRBV21-1|TRBJ1-5|.|.
CASSKSGTGSNQPQHF
TGTGCCAGCAGCAAATCGGGGACAGGGAGCAATCAGCCCCAGCATTTT
>TRBV4-1|TRBJ1-2|.|TRBD1
CASSLQIRTGQNYGYTF
TGCGCCAGCAGCCTTCAAATTCGGACAGGGCAGAACTATGGCTACACCTTC
>TRBV5-4|TRBJ1-1|few|.
CASSRGLNTEAFF
TGTGCCAGCAGCCGAGGGTTGAACACTGAAGCTTTCTTT
>TRBV29-1|TRBJ1-2|.|.
CSVVAGSYGYTF
TGCAGCGTTGTGGCGGGTAGCTATGGCTACACCTTC
>TRBV13|TRBJ1-6|.|TRBD1
CASSSTGGFQLSYNSPLHF
TGTGCCAGCAGCTCGACAGGGGGGTTTCAGCTGTCCTATAATTCACCCCTCCACTTT
>TRBV9|TRBJ2-1|.|TRBD2
CASSGTSGVSYNEQFF
TGTGCCAGCAGCGGAACTAGCGGGGTCTCCTACAATGAGCAGTTCTTC
>TRBV7-8|TRBJ1-6|once|TRBD1
CASSWGQPPLHF
TGTGCCAGCAGCTGGGGACAGCCACCCCTCCACTTT
>TRBV30|TRBJ2-5|.|TRBD2
CAWSSRTSGSYRETQYF
TGTGCCTGGAGTTCCAGGACTAGCGGGAGTTATAGAGAGACCCAGTACTTC
>TRBV2|TRBJ2-3|.|.
CASSGNGLLADTQYF
TGTGCCAGCAGTGGTAACGGGTTGTTGGCAGATACGCAGTATTTT
>TRBV28|TRBJ2-3|.|TRBD1
CASKLQGTDTQYF
TGTGCCAGCAAGTTACAGGGGACAGATACGCAGTATTTT
>TRBV18|TRBJ2-5|.|TRBD1
CASSRDRGQETQYF
TGTGCCAGCTCGCGGGACAGGGGGCAAGAGACCCAGTACTTC
>TRBV18|TRBJ2-7|.|TRBD1
CASSPPGTAPYEQYF
TGTGCCAGCTCTCCGCCCGGGACAGCTCCCTACGAGCAGTACTTC
>TRBV4-1|TRBJ2-5|.|.
CASSHSTGTYKETQYF
TGCGCCAGCAGCCATTCTACCGGGACTTACAAAGAGACCCAGTACTTC
>TRBV13|TRBJ2-1|.|.
CASSLRGYNEQFF
TGTGCCAGCAGCTTAAGGGGCTACAATGAGCAGTTCTTC
>TRBV25-1|TRBJ2-6|once|.
CASSGTELTSGANVLTF
TGTGCCAGCAGTGGAACAGAGCTTACCTCTGGGGCCAACGTCCTGACTTTC
>TRBV5-1|TRBJ2-7|.|TRBD2
CASSQGLGGYEQYF
TGCGCCAGCAGCCAAGGACTAGGTGGTTACGAGCAGTACTTC
>TRBV9|TRBJ1-4|.|TRBD1
CASSPRQGDEKLFF
TGTGCCAGCAGCCCTAGACAGGGAGACGAAAAACTGTTTTTT
>TRBV6-5|TRBJ2-7|.|TRBD2
CASSSLAGGTYEQYF
TGTGCCAGCAGTTCCCTAGCGGGGGGCACCTACGAGCAGTACTTC
>TRBV6-5|TRBJ1-2|.|TRBD1
CASSSTYGTGYYGYTF
TGTGCCAGCAGTTCGACTTACGGGACAGGCTACTATGGCTACACCTTC
>TRBV5-4|TRBJ2-1|.|.
CASSPTLAAGYNEQFF
TGTGCCAGCAGCCCAACCCTCGCGGCCGGTTACAATGAGCAGTTCTTC
>TRBV9|TRBJ2-4|.|.
CASSPEALPKNIQYF
TGTGCCAGCAGCCCAGAGGCCCTCCCCAAAAACATTCAGTACTTC
>TRBV12-5|TRBJ2-7|few|TRBD1
CASGTTDRGVYEQYF
TGTGCTAGTGGTACAACGGACAGGGGGGTCTACGAGCAGTACTTC
>TRBV7-7|TRBJ2-2|.|.
CASSPDSFTGELFF
TGTGCCAGCAGCCCGGACAGTTTCACCGGGGAGCTGTTTTTT
>TRBV15|TRBJ2-1|.|.
CATRDFGGAASSYNEQFF
TGTGCCACCAGAGACTTCGGCGGCGCGGCTAGCTCCTACAATGAGCAGTTCTTC
>TRBV5-4|TRBJ1-3|once|.
CASSPPGGANSGNTIYF
TGTGCCAGCAGCCCACCCGGGGGGGCAAACTCTGGAAACACCATATATTTT
>TRBV7-9|TRBJ1-1|.|.
CASSLAPSGNTEAFF
TGTGCCAGCAGCTTAGCCCCCTCAGGGAACACTGAAGCTTTCTTT
>TRBV25-1|TRBJ2-7|.|.
CASSEAGDRSTYEQYF
TGTGCCAGCAGTGAGGCGGGGGACAGGAGTACCTACGAGCAGTACTTC
>TRBV10-1|TRBJ2-3|.|TRBD1
CASSDGQGTNTQYF
TGCGCCAGCAGTGATGGACAGGGGACCAATACGCAGTATTTT
>TRBV4-2|TRBJ2-2|.|.
CASSQGTENTGELFF
TGTGCCAGCAGCCAAGGGACTGAGAACACCGGGGAGTTGTTTTTT
>TRBV27|TRBJ2-1|.|TRBD2
CASSPRLAGGAYNEQFF
TGTGCCAGCAGTCCCCGACTAGCGGGGGGGGCCTACAATGAGCAGTTCTTC
>TRBV11-2|TRBJ2-7|.|TRBD1
CASSRLRDRGPEQYF
TGTGCCAGCAGCCGTCTCCGGGACAGGGGGCCCGAGCAGTACTTC
>TRBV5-6|TRBJ2-7|.|TRBD1
CASSRGQVRVVQYF
TGTGCCAGCAGCCGCGGACAGGTCCGGGTTGTGCAGTACTTC
>TRBV2|TRBJ1-4|once|TRBD1
CASTRDSTNEKLFF
TGTGCCAGCACCAGGGACAGTACTAATGAAAAACTGTTTTTT
>TRBV5-1|TRBJ2-1|.|.
CASSYSGTSDSSYNEQFF
TGCGCCAGCAGCTACTCCGGGACATCGGACAGCTCCTACAATGAGCAGTTCTTC
>TRBV14|TRBJ2-1|few|TRBD1
CASSYPGGARQFF
TGTGCCAGCAGCTACCCAGGGGGCGCTAGGCAGTTCTTC
>TRBV11-2|TRBJ1-5|.|TRBD1
CASSSQQGASQPQHF
TGTGCCAGCAGCTCTCAACAGGGGGCAAGTCAGCCCCAGCATTTT
>TRBV6-1|TRBJ1-5|.|TRBD1
CASRLRQGGNQPQHF
TGTGCCAGCAGATTAAGACAGGGAGGAAATCAGCCCCAGCATTTT
>TRBV7-2|TRBJ2-7|.|.
CASSSPGTYEQYF
TGTGCCAGCAGCTCTCCGGGTACCTACGAGCAGTACTTC
>TRBV19|TRBJ1-1|.|.
CASSNGQRRSEAFF
TGTGCCAGTAGTAACGGACAGCGTCGCTCTGAAGCTTTCTTT
>TRBV29-1|TRBJ1-2|.|.
CSVESPGPHGYTF
TGCAGCGTTGAAAGTCCAGGGCCCCATGGCTACACCTTC
>TRBV7-9|TRBJ2-2|.|TRBD2
CASSLAPAGAGELFF
TGTGCCAGCAGCTTAGCGCCTGCGGGGGCCGGGGAGCTGTTTTTT
>TRBV4-1|TRBJ2-1|.|.
CASSRIPGLFYNEQFF
TGCGCCAGCAGTCGAATACCGGGACTCTTCTACAATGAGCAGTTCTTC
>TRBV4-2|TRBJ2-2|.|.
CASSQDWANTGELFF
TGTGCCAGCAGCCAAGATTGGGCCAACACCGGGGAGCTGTTTTTT
>TRBV28|TRBJ2-7|.|TRBD1
CASSPPTGVYEQYF
TGTGCCAGCAGTCCACCGACAGGGGTGTACGAGCAGTACTTC